Below are 27 T cell receptor beta chains sequenced from a single sample in a study of T cell repertoires in cytomegalovirus infection. TCRdb passed the reads through MiXCR, listing each CDR3 protein once. Of around 110,000 distinct CDR3 sequences listed, 10% are singletons. Their target antigens are unknown. Sequencing was done on a sample of PBMCs, sequenced either directly or after in vitro stimulation (not recorded which). The receptor source for this set is a human donor in good health (CMV status not recorded). Some clones in this sample may be carry-over from other donors' samples.

Ten or more counts support this clonotype. The gene calls are TRBV7-2 and TRBJ1-2, with unresolved D. CDR1 is SGHTA and CDR2 is FQGNSA in the germline V gene. The V and J ends lost 5 bases and 6 bases respectively, with 19 bases between them. The CDR3 length is 15 residues. As DNA, the CDR3 is TGTGCCAGCAGCCCCCTGGGGTCTAAGGCGGATGGCTACACCTTC. Its protein is CASSPLGSKADGYTF. The variable domain in full, with the rest retrieved from reference TRBV7-2 and TRBJ1-2, is GAGVSQSPSNKVTEKGKDVELRCDPISGHTALYWYRQSLGQGLEFLIYFQGNSAPDKSGLPSDRFSAERTGGSVSTLTIQRTQQEDSAVYLCASSPLGSKADGYTFGSGTRLTVV.

This clonotype was seen many times. The chain combines TRBV12-5 with TRBJ2-1; D is unclear. The V gene lost 4 bases and the J gene lost 8 bases, with 15 bases spanning the gap. This CDR3 region has 14 residues. Looked up from germline, CDR1 is LGHNT and CDR2 is FRNRAP. The CDR3, as DNA: TGTGCTAGTGGTTGGGGTGGGGTCGACGATGAGCAGTTCTTC. Translated: CASGWGGVDDEQFF.

In its sample, this clonotype was seen many times. The genes are TRBV12-3 or TRBV12-4 and TRBJ2-7; the match to TRBD2 covers 7 bases. The CDR3 consists of 14 residues. Trimming at V came to 5 bases and at J to 4 bases, leaving 8 bases not matched to a gene. The CDR3 DNA follows: TGTGCCAGCAGTCTACGTGGCGGGAGTTACGAGCAGTACTTC. The encoded protein is CASSLRGGSYEQYF.

The chain links TRBV12-3 or TRBV12-4 to TRBJ1-6; no clear D gene. V was shortened by 0 bases and J by 10 bases, with 10 bases between the two germline ends. The CDR3 is made up of 14 amino acids. CDR3 DNA: TGTGCCAGCAGTTTAGCTTCATTTATATCACCCCTCCACTTT. Translation gives CASSLASFISPLHF.

Ten or more counts support this clonotype. The gene calls are TRBV7-2 and TRBJ2-7; perhaps TRBD2 as D (5 bases). Trimming stripped 9 bases from V and 0 bases from J, with 9 bases between. The CDR3 spans 12 residues. Germline CDR1 is SGHTA and CDR2 is FQGNSA. CDR3 loop: CASRGTSYEQYF. Here the CDR3 DNA reads TGTGCCAGTCGGGGTACCTCCTACGAGCAGTACTTC. The whole variable domain, remainder taken from reference TRBV7-2 and TRBJ2-7, is GAGVSQSPSNKVTEKGKDVELRCDPISGHTALYWYRQSLGQGLEFLIYFQGNSAPDKSGLPSDRFSAERTGGSVSTLTIQRTQQEDSAVYLCASRGTSYEQYFGPGTRLTVT.

This clonotype occurred many times. The chain has TRBV27 and TRBJ1-2, with 7 bases that match TRBD1. Unmatched junction bases numbered 10, after V lost 4 bases and J lost 5 bases. The CDR3 runs 15 residues. CDR1 and CDR2 from the germline V gene are MNHEY and SMNVEV (reference sequence). The CDR3 DNA reads as TGTGCCAGCAGTTCCCTTCTCAGGGGGAAATATGGCTACACCTTC. Amino acids: CASSSLLRGKYGYTF.

This clonotype was detected many times. The chain recombines TRBV7-6 with TRBJ1-1; the D is unclear. With 5 bases removed from V and 5 bases from J, the gap between germline ends came to 12 bases. The CDR3 is 13 residues long. From germline, CDR1 is SGHVS and CDR2 FNYEAQ. CDR3 nucleotide sequence: TGTGCCAGCAGCCTCGGGGAGGAGACTGAAGCTTTCTTT. It encodes CASSLGEETEAFF.

The chain joins TRBV19 to TRBJ2-2; 8 nucleotides match TRBD2. Unmatched junction bases numbered 10, after V lost 8 bases and J lost 8 bases. The germline V gene has CDR1 LNHDA and CDR2 SQIVND (reference sequence). This CDR3 region has 14 residues. The CDR3 DNA follows: TGTGCCAGTGAAACCGGGACTAGGAGTGGGGAGCTGTTTTTT. Encoded protein: CASETGTRSGELFF.

This clonotype was detected a few times. The chain is built from TRBV2 and TRBJ2-2; 14 positions match TRBD2. CDR1 and CDR2 from the germline V gene are SNHLY and FYNNEI. The CDR3 totals 16 residues. Germline trimming cut 6 bases from V and 7 bases from J; bases unmatched to any gene: 7. The CDR3 loop is CASRRLAGGPGGELFF. Here the CDR3 DNA reads TGTGCCAGCAGGAGACTAGCGGGAGGGCCCGGCGGGGAGCTGTTTTTT.

This clonotype was detected many times. V gene TRBV28 combines with J gene TRBJ1-1; D is ambiguous. Germline CDR1 MDHEN, CDR2 SYDVKM. CDR3 length equals 15 residues. The germline V and J ends were trimmed by 2 bases and 0 bases, with 10 bases remaining between them. This CDR3 reads CASSLVGPLNTEAFF. CDR3 nucleotides: TGTGCCAGCAGTTTAGTAGGTCCGCTGAACACTGAAGCTTTCTTT.

The chain recombines TRBV27 with TRBJ2-1, with 7 bases identical to TRBD2. The CDR3 sequence is 16 residues long. V lost 0 bases, J lost 9 bases, and 11 bases stayed unmatched. Looked up from germline, CDR1 is MNHEY and CDR2 is SMNVEV (reference sequence). The CDR3, as DNA: TGTGCCAGCAGTTTATCCATAGCCGGACTAGATAGTGAGCAGTTCTTC. This gives the protein CASSLSIAGLDSEQFF.

V is TRBV7-6 and J is TRBJ2-2, with 12 bases matching TRBD2. This CDR3 region has 15 residues. The V and J ends lost 6 bases and 7 bases, in that order; junction bases with no gene match: 6. CDR1 is SGHVS and CDR2 is FNYEAQ in the germline V gene. The CDR3 protein is CASRSSTSGSGELFF. The CDR3 DNA is TGTGCCAGCAGGTCCTCGACTAGCGGGAGCGGGGAGCTGTTTTTT.

This clonotype has just a few counts. The J gene is TRBJ2-7, the V gene TRBV19; 9 positions agree with TRBD2. CDR3 length: 15 residues. Per germline, CDR1 LNHDA and CDR2 SQIVND (reference sequence). Trimming took 6 bases from V and 4 from J; bases not matched to a gene: 10. CDR3 amino acids: CASSLYSGSAYEQYF. CDR3 DNA: TGTGCCAGTAGCCTCTATAGCGGGAGTGCGTACGAGCAGTACTTC.

This clonotype was seen many times. The CDR3, as DNA: TGTGCCAGCAGCTACGGGACTAGCGGGAGTAATGAGCAGTTCTTC. Its protein is CASSYGTSGSNEQFF. This rearrangement joins TRBV7-2 to TRBJ2-1, with TRBD2 matching over 14 bases. The CDR3 runs to 15 residues. The germline V gene has CDR1 SGHTA and CDR2 FQGNSA. Trimming cost V 4 bases and J 7 bases; bases outside gene matches: 3.

This clonotype appeared many times. V is TRBV11-2 and J is TRBJ2-7; 10 nucleotides align to TRBD2. V gave up 0 bases and J gave up 4 bases; unmatched junction bases: 3. The CDR3 totals 15 residues. CDR1 is SGHAT, CDR2 FQNNGV, per germline. The CDR3 DNA reads TGTGCCAGCAGCTTAGATCGGACTAGCGGTTACGAGCAGTACTTC. Its translation is CASSLDRTSGYEQYF.

This clonotype occurred many times. This sequence joins TRBV7-2 and TRBJ1-2, with 7 bases fitting TRBD1. V lost 5 bases to trimming and J lost 4 bases; unmatched junction nucleotides: 19. The CDR3 has 18 amino acids. In germline, CDR1 is SGHTA, CDR2 FQGNSA. The CDR3, as DNA: TGTGCCAGCAGCCCCCAGCGTCGCAGGGGGAGATCGGGCTATGGCTACACCTTC. Translating it yields CASSPQRRRGRSGYGYTF. Together with reference TRBV7-2 and TRBJ1-2, the CDR3 gives the full variable domain: GAGVSQSPSNKVTEKGKDVELRCDPISGHTALYWYRQSLGQGLEFLIYFQGNSAPDKSGLPSDRFSAERTGGSVSTLTIQRTQQEDSAVYLCASSPQRRRGRSGYGYTFGSGTRLTVV.

As to this clonotype: One end of the junction fails to match germline, which may point to a read error. The rearrangement uses TRBV7-2 and TRBJ2-3; 7 nucleotides match TRBD1. Germline lookup yields CDR1 SGHTA and CDR2 FQGNSA. The CDR3 is 14 amino acids. The CDR3 reads CANSQQGGADTQYF. The CDR3, as DNA: TGTGCCAACAGCCAGCAAGGGGGCGCAGATACGCAGTATTTT.

This clonotype was found many times. The CDR3 region is CASSPRGEPNYGYTF. CDR3 bases: TGTGCCAGCAGCCCACGGGGGGAACCTAACTATGGCTACACCTTC. V is TRBV7-9 and J is TRBJ1-2, with TRBD1 as a possible D gene (5 bases). The germline CDR1 and CDR2 sequences are SEHNR and FQNEAQ (reference sequence). The CDR3 loop spans 15 amino acids. The V gene lost 5 bases and the J gene lost 0 bases, with 13 bases spanning the gap. The whole variable domain, filled in from reference TRBV7-9 and TRBJ1-2, reads DTGVSQNPRHKITKRGQNVTFRCDPISEHNRLYWYRQTLGQGPEFLTYFQNEAQLEKSRLLSDRFSAERPKGSFSTLEIQRTEQGDSAMYLCASSPRGEPNYGYTFGSGTRLTVV.

In this sample, this clonotype turned up a few times. The chain employs TRBV27 and TRBJ2-7; 10 bases map to TRBD1. CDR1 is MNHEY and CDR2 is SMNVEV in the germline V gene (reference sequence). This CDR3 has 15 residues. After removal of 2 bases from V and 7 bases from J, the junction contained 8 bases not matched to a gene. The CDR3 is CASSLRRQGAGEQYF. CDR3 DNA: TGTGCCAGCAGTTTACGGAGACAGGGGGCTGGTGAGCAGTACTTC.

The V call is TRBV15, the J call TRBJ1-1, with D unclear. CDR3 length equals 12 residues. Trimming cost V 1 base and J 8 bases, with 8 bases left between them. Germline lookup yields CDR1 LNHNV and CDR2 YYDKDF (reference sequence). The DNA for the CDR3 is TGTGCCACCAGCAGAGGGGAGACAGAAGCTTTCTTT. Amino acid sequence: CATSRGETEAFF.

CDR3 coding DNA: TGTGCCAGCAGCGGGAGGGGGAGCACAGATACGCAGTATTTT. Translated: CASSGRGSTDTQYF. V is TRBV9 and J is TRBJ2-3; D is possibly TRBD1 or TRBD2 (6 bases each). Germline assignment: CDR1 SGDLS and CDR2 YYNGEE. The CDR3 spans 14 residues. V was shortened by 3 bases and J by 0 bases, with 8 bases between the two germline ends.

V is TRBV28 and J is TRBJ1-6, with TRBD1 matching over 12 bases. CDR1 is MDHEN and CDR2 is SYDVKM in the germline V gene. The CDR3 contains 19 residues. With 6 bases clipped from V and 8 bases from J, the junction kept 17 bases outside the gene matches. The chain's CDR3 is CASRPGTGGRESLYSPLHF. CDR3 DNA: TGTGCCAGCAGACCCGGGACAGGGGGCCGCGAATCACTATATTCACCCCTCCACTTT.

This clonotype was seen ten or more times. The rearrangement links TRBV19 to TRBJ2-2; TRBD2 aligns across 12 bases. Germline V gives CDR1 LNHDA, CDR2 SQIVND (reference sequence). CDR3 size: 19 residues. The junction had 18 bases not matched to a gene; V was cut back by 5 bases and J by 8 bases. CDR3 protein: CASSHPSGRASGRFGELFF. For the CDR3, the DNA is TGTGCCAGTAGTCACCCTAGCGGGAGGGCCTCGGGGCGGTTTGGGGAGCTGTTTTTT.

This clonotype occurred many times. V usage is TRBV4-2 and J usage is TRBJ2-1, with 7 positions matching TRBD2. V trimming: 3 bases; J trimming: 8 bases; junction bases outside the gene matches: 13. There are 16 residues in the CDR3. The germline CDR1 and CDR2 sequences are LGHNA and YNFKEQ. CDR3 sequence (DNA): TGTGCCAGCAGCCAGGGGTGGGTGCGGGAGATTCATGAGCAGTTCTTC. Protein sequence: CASSQGWVREIHEQFF.

The sample holds a few counts of this clonotype. The J gene is TRBJ2-3, the V gene TRBV5-4; D uncertain. V was cut by 4 bases and J by 1 base, with 4 bases left in between. The CDR3 is 12 residues long. Germline values: CDR1 SGHNT, CDR2 YYREEE (reference sequence). In DNA, the CDR3 is TGTGCCAGCAGCGCGCGCACAGATACGCAGTATTTT. Translation gives CASSARTDTQYF.

A word on this clonotype: No conserved phenylalanine or tryptophan is present at the end of the CDR3, so a read error is the likely explanation. In DNA, the CDR3 is TGTGCCAGCAGCTTAGGGCGCGACTACGAGCAGTACCTC. Protein: CASSLGRDYEQYL. The rearrangement joins TRBV7-6 to TRBJ2-7; D is unclear. The germline CDR1 and CDR2 sequences are SGHVS and FNYEAQ. Trimming shortened V by 1 base and J by 3 bases, and 7 bases separated the two germline ends. This CDR3 is built from 13 residues.

J is TRBJ2-1 and V is TRBV2; D call uncertain. V gave up 5 bases and J gave up 8 bases, with 10 bases separating them. Germline V CDR1 and CDR2: SNHLY, FYNNEI. This CDR3 is 12 amino acids long. The CDR3 sequence is CASSYTADEQFF. CDR3 DNA: TGTGCCAGCAGTTATACAGCCGATGAGCAGTTCTTC.